These 32 T cell receptor beta chains came from one sample sequenced in a study of blood T cell repertoires in COVID-19. Generated by immunoSEQ multiplex PCR, the TCRdb table keeps only in-frame clones and is missing some. This table has fewer than 250,000 clones, around 85% appearing once. The sample taken for sequencing was peripheral blood. The receptor set was obtained from a woman aged 70 to 79 with acute or convalescent COVID-19.

This clone was counted a few times. V usage is TRBV6-4 and J usage is TRBJ1-1, with D uncertain. The CDR3 consists of 13 residues. The germline V gene has CDR1 MRHNA and CDR2 SNTAGT. CDR3 bases: TGTGCGAGCCGAGTCGAGGGGAACACTGAAGCTTTCTTT. This encodes CASRVEGNTEAFF.

This rearrangement joins TRBV6-5 to TRBJ2-3, with 8 bases fitting TRBD2. The V gene end was trimmed by 0 bases and the J gene end by 1 base; junction bases not matched to a gene: 3. The CDR3 loop spans 16 amino acids. Germline V CDR1 and CDR2: MNHEY, SVGAGI. CDR3 bases: TGTGCCAGCAGTTACTCGACAGCGGGGGGCACAGATACGCAGTATTTT. Amino acid sequence: CASSYSTAGGTDTQYF.

This clone has just one count. The CDR3 coding sequence is TGCGCCAGCAGCCAAGCGCCAGAACAGCCCTATGGCTACACCTTC. It codes for CASSQAPEQPYGYTF. V is TRBV4-1 and J is TRBJ1-2; D not resolved. Germline lookup yields CDR1 MGHRA and CDR2 YSYEKL. V dropped 1 base and J dropped 4 bases, with 13 bases sitting between them. This CDR3 contains 15 residues.

The rearrangement uses TRBV7-2 and TRBJ2-5; tentative D call: TRBD1 (6 bases). The CDR3 consists of 13 residues. Germline-derived CDR1 and CDR2 are SGHTA and FQGNSA. Trimming took off 5 bases at V and 3 bases at J, with 10 bases between the two ends. The DNA of the CDR3 is TGTGCCAGCAGCCGCGGACAGAAAGAGACCCAGTACTTC. It yields the protein CASSRGQKETQYF.

This sequence joins TRBV11-1 and TRBJ2-5, with D perhaps TRBD1 (6 bases). CDR1 SGHAT and CDR2 FQDESV come from the germline V gene (reference sequence). Trimming left V 3 bases short and J 5 bases short, with 16 bases between. CDR3 length equals 15 residues. Here the CDR3 DNA reads TGTGCCAGCAGCTTCCCCGGGACACGCAGGGAGACCCAGTACTTC. It yields the protein CASSFPGTRRETQYF.

V and J are TRBV3-1 (or the pseudogene TRBV3-2) and TRBJ2-7, with 10 nucleotides matching TRBD2. The junction had 11 bases not matched to a gene; V was cut back by 4 bases and J by 2 bases. This CDR3 comprises 17 residues. Looked up from germline, CDR1 is LGHDT and CDR2 is YNNKEL (reference sequence). The CDR3 loop reads CASSRNSGGSQAYEQYF. The DNA of the CDR3 is TGTGCCAGCAGCCGGAATAGCGGGGGGTCTCAGGCCTACGAGCAGTACTTC.

The chain combines TRBV27 with TRBJ1-5; 9 bases agree with TRBD1. In germline, CDR1 is MNHEY, CDR2 SMNVEV (reference sequence). Unmatched junction bases numbered 5, after V lost 6 bases and J lost 5 bases. CDR3 length equals 14 residues. In DNA form, the CDR3 reads TGTGCCAGCAGATCCGGGACAGGGCATCAGCCCCAGCATTTT. Residues: CASRSGTGHQPQHF.

In this sample, this clone turned up once. The chain is built from TRBV14 and TRBJ1-4, with a possible D match to TRBD1 (6 bases). There are 15 residues in the CDR3. Germline V lookup: CDR1 SGHDN, CDR2 FVKESK. V lost 3 bases and J 4 bases, leaving 12 bases between the germline ends. CDR3 amino acids: CASSQNRAFNEKLFF. The CDR3 bases are TGTGCCAGCAGCCAGAACAGGGCCTTTAATGAAAAACTGTTTTTT.

The chain recombines TRBV5-6 with TRBJ2-7; the match to TRBD1 covers 8 bases. From germline, CDR1 is SGHDT and CDR2 YYEEEE. Germline trimming cut 1 base from V and 3 bases from J; bases unmatched to any gene: 6. This CDR3 contains 15 residues. The CDR3 region is CASSLSGQGNYEQYF. The CDR3 bases are TGTGCCAGCAGCTTGTCCGGACAGGGAAACTACGAGCAGTACTTC.

The gene calls are TRBV27 and TRBJ2-7, with 8 bases aligning to TRBD2. Germline values: CDR1 MNHEY, CDR2 SMNVEV (reference sequence). The CDR3 consists of 11 residues. J was trimmed by 4 bases and V by 8 bases; bases with no gene match: 1. The CDR3: CASRGGYEQYF. The CDR3 DNA follows: TGTGCCAGCCGGGGGGGTTACGAGCAGTACTTC.

The gene calls are TRBV11-2 and TRBJ2-3; weak D call: TRBD2 (5 bases). The CDR3 covers 16 residues. Trimming left V 3 bases short and J 0 bases short, with 13 bases between. The germline V gene encodes CDR1 SGHAT and CDR2 FQNNGV. The CDR3 here is CASSLIRAGSTDTQYF. Written as DNA, the CDR3 is TGTGCCAGCAGCTTGATCCGGGCGGGTAGCACAGATACGCAGTATTTT.

There are a few counts of this clone. This chain connects TRBV2 to TRBJ1-4; D is undetermined. Germline CDR1 and CDR2: SNHLY and FYNNEI. V was clipped by 6 bases and J by 5 bases, with 16 bases between them. The CDR3 loop spans 15 amino acids. CDR3 protein: CASSARTGLNEKLFF. Here the CDR3 DNA reads TGTGCCAGCAGCGCTCGGACGGGGTTGAATGAAAAACTGTTTTTT.

The chain joins TRBV18 to TRBJ2-4, with 9 bases that match TRBD1. V was clipped by 1 base and J by 0 bases; unmatched bases: 4. The CDR3 is made up of 17 amino acids. Germline values: CDR1 KGHSH, CDR2 LQKENI. The CDR3 loop is CASSPLGQGLAKNIQYF. The CDR3 bases are TGTGCCAGCTCACCACTGGGACAGGGCTTAGCCAAAAACATTCAGTACTTC.

This clone was observed a single time. V is TRBV6-5 and J is TRBJ1-2; 8 bases agree with TRBD1. The V and J ends lost 7 bases and 5 bases, in that order; junction bases with no gene match: 9. CDR1 and CDR2 from the germline V gene are MNHEY and SVGAGI. This CDR3 has 14 amino acids. In nucleotides, the CDR3 is TGTGCCAGCAACACAGGGGGGCGGAAGTATGGCTACACCTTC. Residues: CASNTGGRKYGYTF.

The genes are TRBV29-1 and TRBJ1-1; a weak D match, TRBD1 (6 bases). Germline loops: CDR1 SQVTM, CDR2 ANQGSEA. Trimming cost V 5 bases and J 1 base, with 26 bases left between them. This CDR3 spans 18 amino acids. The CDR3 region is CSVSSSAGAGAWNTEAFF. Written as DNA, the CDR3 is TGCAGCGTTTCCAGTTCGGCGGGGGCGGGGGCATGGAACACTGAAGCTTTCTTT. Full variable domain (outside the CDR3, taken from reference TRBV29-1 and TRBJ1-1): SAVISQKPSRDICQRGTSLTIQCQVDSQVTMMFWYRQQPGQSLTLIATANQGSEATYESGFVIDKFPISRPNLTFSTLTVSNMSPEDSSIYLCSVSSSAGAGAWNTEAFFGQGTRLTVV.

This chain uses TRBV14 with TRBJ2-7; 11 bases agree with TRBD2. Germline assignment: CDR1 SGHDN and CDR2 FVKESK. This CDR3 has 18 amino acids. After removal of 3 bases from V and 5 bases from J, the junction contained 15 bases not matched to a gene. CDR3 coding DNA: TGTGCCAGCAGCCATAAATGGGCCTTTAGCGGGGGGGCCCACGAGCAGTACTTC. It translates to CASSHKWAFSGGAHEQYF. Based on the CDR3 plus reference TRBV14 and TRBJ2-7, the full variable domain is EAGVTQFPSHSVIEKGQTVTLRCDPISGHDNLYWYRRVMGKEIKFLLHFVKESKQDESGMPNNRFLAERTGGTYSTLKVQPAELEDSGVYFCASSHKWAFSGGAHEQYFGPGTRLTVT.

The V and J genes are TRBV7-8 and TRBJ1-2; D is uncertain. The CDR3 runs 14 residues. V was trimmed by 2 bases and J by 7 bases, leaving 14 bases between them. Germline V CDR1 and CDR2: SGHVS, FQNEAQ. The CDR3 DNA is TGTGCCAGCAGCTTAACTGCGGGGTGGAGTGGCTACACCTTC. Translated: CASSLTAGWSGYTF.

This rearrangement joins TRBV11-2 to TRBJ2-3; 7 bases align to TRBD1. Per the germline V gene, CDR1 is SGHAT and CDR2 is FQNNGV. The CDR3 totals 16 residues. V shed 1 base, J shed 4 bases, and the junction held 8 bases outside the gene matches. The DNA of the CDR3 is TGTGCCAGCAGCTTAGTCAGGGGGAAAATTGCAGATACGCAGTATTTT. This translates into CASSLVRGKIADTQYF.

The chain is built from TRBV12-3 or TRBV12-4 and TRBJ1-1; D unresolved. With 7 bases removed from V and 5 bases from J, the gap between germline ends came to 5 bases. The CDR3 is 10 amino acids. This chain's CDR3 is CASTRTEAFF. The CDR3 region has the DNA TGTGCCAGCACCCGTACTGAAGCTTTCTTT.

This chain links TRBV19 with TRBJ2-1; a weak D match, TRBD1 (6 bases). The CDR3 consists of 17 residues. V shed 1 base and J shed 2 bases, with 15 bases lying between them. CDR1 and CDR2 from the germline V gene are LNHDA and SQIVND (reference sequence). CDR3 sequence reads: CASSIAPQGPPYNEQFF. The CDR3 nucleotides are TGTGCCAGTAGTATAGCCCCCCAGGGGCCCCCCTACAATGAGCAGTTCTTC.

J is TRBJ2-7 and V is TRBV5-4; 8 nucleotides line up with TRBD2. Germline-derived CDR1 and CDR2 are SGHNT and YYREEE (reference sequence). The V and J ends lost 6 bases and 12 bases, in that order; junction bases with no gene match: 17. The CDR3 is 14 amino acids. CDR3 sequence (DNA): TGTGCCAGCACCCTGACTAGCGCACCACAGGTGGTGTACTTC. This encodes CASTLTSAPQVVYF.

The sample holds a few counts of this clone. The chain joins TRBV4-2 to TRBJ1-5, with D unresolved. The CDR3 sequence is 14 residues long. Trimming took off 0 bases at V and 0 bases at J, with 3 bases between the two ends. The germline V gene encodes CDR1 LGHNA and CDR2 YNFKEQ. The CDR3 spells CASSQEASNQPQHF. The DNA for the CDR3 is TGTGCCAGCAGCCAAGAGGCTAGCAATCAGCCCCAGCATTTT.

The chain carries TRBV5-1 and TRBJ2-5; tentative D call: TRBD2 (6 bases). The V end lost 4 bases, the J end lost 2 bases, and 15 bases lay between the germline ends. CDR1 is SGHRS and CDR2 is YFSETQ in the germline V gene. This CDR3 comprises 15 residues. The CDR3 DNA is TGCGCCAGCAGCGGGGACTTTAGGTCGCAAGAGACCCAGTACTTC. Residues: CASSGDFRSQETQYF.

The CDR3 DNA reads TGTGCCAGCAGAAGGACAGCCTTATCCTACGAGCAGTACTTC. This translates into CASRRTALSYEQYF. The chain employs TRBV2 and TRBJ2-7; TRBD1 might be the D (6 bases). The CDR3 length is 14 residues. V shed 6 bases and J shed 1 base, with 13 bases lying between them. Looked up from germline, CDR1 is SNHLY and CDR2 is FYNNEI. Full variable domain (outside the CDR3, taken from reference TRBV2 and TRBJ2-7): EPEVTQTPSHQVTQMGQEVILRCVPISNHLYFYWYRQILGQKVEFLVSFYNNEISEKSEIFDDQFSVERPDGSNFTLKIRSTKLEDSAMYFCASRRTALSYEQYFGPGTRLTVT.

The CDR3 reads CASSWGRLGNTEAFF. The CDR3, as DNA: TGTGCCAGCAGCTGGGGCCGGTTGGGGAACACTGAAGCTTTCTTT. The J gene is TRBJ1-1, the V gene TRBV5-6; D may be TRBD1 (5 bases). The CDR3 contains 15 residues. Germline V gives CDR1 SGHDT, CDR2 YYEEEE. V was trimmed by 3 bases and J by 1 base, leaving 13 bases between them.

The chain couples TRBV4-2 to TRBJ1-3; D gene unclear. In germline, CDR1 is LGHNA, CDR2 YNFKEQ. Trimming removed 1 base from V and 0 bases from J, with 7 bases in between. The CDR3 is 15 residues long. In DNA, the CDR3 is TGTGCCAGCAGCCAAGTTCGGAGCTCTGGAAACACCATATATTTT. It codes for CASSQVRSSGNTIYF.

The V call is TRBV13, the J call TRBJ2-3; TRBD1 agrees at 8 bases. Per the germline V gene, CDR1 is PRHDT and CDR2 is FYEKMQ (reference sequence). This CDR3 contains 16 residues. Trimming took 4 bases from V and 0 from J; bases not matched to a gene: 6. DNA for the CDR3: TGTGCCAGCAGCTCCGGGACAGGCCTTAGCACAGATACGCAGTATTTT. Its translation is CASSSGTGLSTDTQYF.

The gene calls are TRBV6-6 and TRBJ1-6; the D gene is possibly TRBD1 (5 bases). Per the germline V gene, CDR1 is MNHNY and CDR2 is SVGAGI (reference sequence). CDR3 length equals 14 residues. V was clipped by 6 bases and J by 8 bases, with 14 bases between them. The CDR3 region is CASSDPGRDSPLHF. The CDR3 DNA reads as TGTGCCAGCAGCGACCCAGGGAGGGATTCACCCCTCCACTTT.

The genes are TRBV5-1 and TRBJ2-2; 8 bases map to TRBD2. CDR1 SGHRS and CDR2 YFSETQ come from the germline V gene. The CDR3 runs to 15 residues. The junction had 8 bases not matched to a gene; V was cut back by 6 bases and J by 4 bases. The CDR3 is CASKLAATGTGELFF. The CDR3, as DNA: TGCGCCAGCAAACTAGCGGCCACGGGCACCGGGGAGCTGTTTTTT.

This clone was seen more than once but under ten times. This sequence joins TRBV19 and TRBJ1-1; D is ambiguous. Trimming cost V 3 bases and J 3 bases, with 8 bases left between them. The CDR3 loop spans 13 amino acids. From germline, CDR1 is LNHDA and CDR2 SQIVND (reference sequence). This CDR3 is CASSMGPHTEAFF. CDR3 DNA: TGTGCCAGTAGTATGGGCCCACACACTGAAGCTTTCTTT.

The rearrangement links TRBV7-2 to TRBJ2-2; 16 bases are shared with TRBD2. Unmatched junction bases numbered 6, after V lost 5 bases and J lost 3 bases. The germline V gene encodes CDR1 SGHTA and CDR2 FQGNSA. This CDR3 is built from 18 residues. The CDR3 here is CASSTGLAGGSYTGELFF. The CDR3 nucleotides are TGTGCCAGCAGCACGGGACTAGCGGGAGGGTCCTACACCGGGGAGCTGTTTTTT.

The V gene is TRBV29-1, the J gene TRBJ2-5, with D maybe TRBD2 (6 bases). Germline values: CDR1 SQVTM, CDR2 ANQGSEA. V dropped 3 bases and J dropped 2 bases, with 10 bases sitting between them. There are 13 residues in the CDR3. CDR3 sequence reads: CSVEGGWQETQYF. The CDR3 nucleotides are TGCAGCGTTGAGGGGGGATGGCAAGAGACCCAGTACTTC.